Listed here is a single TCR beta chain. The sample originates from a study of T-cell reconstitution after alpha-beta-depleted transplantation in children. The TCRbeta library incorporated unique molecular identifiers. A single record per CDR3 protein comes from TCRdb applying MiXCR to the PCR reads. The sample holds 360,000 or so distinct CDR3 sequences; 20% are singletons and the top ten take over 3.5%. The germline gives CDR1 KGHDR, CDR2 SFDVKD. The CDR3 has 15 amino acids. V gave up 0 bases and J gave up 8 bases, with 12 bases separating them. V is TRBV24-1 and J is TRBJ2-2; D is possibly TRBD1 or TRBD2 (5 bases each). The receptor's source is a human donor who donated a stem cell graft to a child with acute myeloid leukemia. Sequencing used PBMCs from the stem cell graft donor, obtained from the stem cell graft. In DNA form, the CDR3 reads TGTGCCACCAGTGATTTGGTCGGGGCTCGGGGGGAGCTGTTTTTT. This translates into CATSDLVGARGELFF.